The entry that follows covers one TCR beta chain sequence. These data come from a study of patients and donors after allogeneic stem cell transplantation. TCRdb fed the RT-PCR reads into MiXCR, producing one record per CDR3 protein. The sample has fewer than 200,000 distinct CDR3 sequences; 25% to 35% are singletons. Germline lookup yields CDR1 KGHDR and CDR2 SFDVKD. CDR3 size: 14 residues. V was clipped by 10 bases and J by 0 bases, with 15 bases between them. V gene TRBV24-1 combines with J gene TRBJ2-7; a weak D match, TRBD1 (6 bases). Sequencing used blood, either unsorted or a sorted T cell fraction (not recorded which). The receptor's source is a human donor who was either an allogeneic HSCT recipient or a stem cell or donor lymphocyte infusion donor (not recorded which). It is not recorded whose cells these are; they may come from a transplant donor. The CDR3 nucleotides read TGTGCCACTAGGAGTCAGGACAGCTCCTACGAGCAGTACTTC. It yields the protein CATRSQDSSYEQYF.